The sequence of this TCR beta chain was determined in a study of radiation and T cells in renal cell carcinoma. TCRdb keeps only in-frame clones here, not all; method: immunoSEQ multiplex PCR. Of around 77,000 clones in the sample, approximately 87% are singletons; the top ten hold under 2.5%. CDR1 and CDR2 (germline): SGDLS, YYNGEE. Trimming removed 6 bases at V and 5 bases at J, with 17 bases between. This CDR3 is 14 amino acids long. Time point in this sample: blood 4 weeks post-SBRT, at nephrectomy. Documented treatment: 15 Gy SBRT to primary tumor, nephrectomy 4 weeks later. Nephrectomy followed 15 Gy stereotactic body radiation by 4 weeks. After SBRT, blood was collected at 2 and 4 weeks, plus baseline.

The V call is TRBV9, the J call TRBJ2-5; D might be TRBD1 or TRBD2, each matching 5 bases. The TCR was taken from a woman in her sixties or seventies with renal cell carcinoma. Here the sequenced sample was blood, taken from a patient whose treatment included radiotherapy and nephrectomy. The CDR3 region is CASNSHSEGETQYF. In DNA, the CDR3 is TGTGCCAGCAACAGCCATTCTGAGGGGGAGACCCAGTACTTC.